The rows below give T cell receptor beta chains drawn from one sample of a study of T cell responses to AZD1222 COVID-19 vaccine. Repertoires were generated with immunoSEQ multiplex PCR, while TCRdb's copy carries only in-frame clones and drops some. The sample carries 150,000 to 200,000 clones, approximately 90% recorded once. Sequencing was performed on peripheral blood, taken on day 0 of AZD1222 vaccination. These receptors all stem from an adult in good health. Each CDR3 is given with its conserved first and last residue. A D gene is named only where the DNA matches it firmly. Where a row states a size, it is once, few, many or the class of an expanded clone; other rows omit it.

abundance,j_gene,v_gene,d_gene,CDR3nt,CDR3aa
.,TRBJ1-5,TRBV5-6,.,TGTGCCAGCAGCCGGTGGGGCAATCAGCCCCAGCATTTT,CASSRWGNQPQHF
few,TRBJ2-2,TRBV7-9,.,TGTGCCAGCAGCTTACCCCTGGAGGGCGGGGAGCTGTTTTTT,CASSLPLEGGELFF
.,TRBJ2-3,TRBV7-9,.,TGTGCCAGCAGCTTAGGACAGGGCACAGATACGCAGTATTTT,CASSLGQGTDTQYF
.,TRBJ2-2,TRBV10-2,.,TGCGCCAGCAGTGAGTCGATTGCGGACACCGGGGAGCTGTTTTTT,CASSESIADTGELFF
.,TRBJ1-5,TRBV19,.,TGTGCCAGTAAGGCCAGGAATCAGCCCCAGCATTTT,CASKARNQPQHF
.,TRBJ2-7,TRBV7-2,TRBD1,TGTGCCAGCAGCTTGGACAGGTACTCCTACGAGCAGTACTTC,CASSLDRYSYEQYF
.,TRBJ2-7,TRBV28,.,TGTGCCAGCAGTTTATCCCCGATTAGGCAGGAGGGGACCTACGAGCAGTACTTC,CASSLSPIRQEGTYEQYF
few,TRBJ2-2,TRBV24-1,TRBD2,TGTGCCACCAGTTCGGAGCGGGAGAATGGCAGGGAGCTGTTTTTT,CATSSERENGRELFF
once,TRBJ2-3,TRBV4-3,.,TGCGCCAGCAGCCAAGATGCTAGACTTCTTGGAGATACGCAGTATTTT,CASSQDARLLGDTQYF
.,TRBJ2-6,TRBV19,TRBD1,TGTGCCAGTAGTATTCTCGGGACAGGGGCAGGTGGGGCCAACGTCCTGACTTTC,CASSILGTGAGGANVLTF
.,TRBJ2-1,TRBV6-2/TRBV6-3,TRBD2,TGTGCCAGCAGTTACTCAGGACTAGCGGGAATCAATGAGCAGTTCTTC,CASSYSGLAGINEQFF
.,TRBJ2-1,TRBV30,TRBD2,TGTGCCTGGGCAATTAGCGGGAGTCCTTCCAATGAGCAGTTCTTC,CAWAISGSPSNEQFF
.,TRBJ1-6,TRBV6-1,.,TGTGCCAGCAGTGAGAGGTGGGAACCGACTAACTTCCTCCACTTT,CASSERWEPTNFLHF
.,TRBJ2-7,TRBV5-1,.,TGCGCCAGCAGCCCCCGGGACGGATCCTACGAGCAGTACTTC,CASSPRDGSYEQYF
.,TRBJ2-3,TRBV5-4,.,TGTGCCAGCAGCTTGTCGACAGATACGCAGTATTTT,CASSLSTDTQYF
.,TRBJ2-1,TRBV6-1,TRBD2,TGTGCCAGCAGTGAACGGGTGGCAGGGAGGGCCGATGAGCAGTTCTTC,CASSERVAGRADEQFF
.,TRBJ2-1,TRBV5-1,TRBD2,TGCGCCAGCAGCAAGGAACTAGCGGGGGGCCCTTACAATGAGCAGTTCTTC,CASSKELAGGPYNEQFF
once,TRBJ2-1,TRBV7-2,.,TGTGCCAGCAGCCGTATGGAGGGCTACAATGAGCAGTTCTTC,CASSRMEGYNEQFF
few,TRBJ1-1,TRBV19,.,TGTGCCAGTAACAAGGGCGGGACTGAAGCTTTCTTT,CASNKGGTEAFF
once,TRBJ1-4,TRBV30,.,TGTGCCTGGAGTAGGGGAGGACAGAAGAATGAAAAACTGTTTTTT,CAWSRGGQKNEKLFF
.,TRBJ1-4,TRBV6-2/TRBV6-3,.,TGTGCCAGCAGTGAGGGTAGGACTAATGAAAAACTGTTTTTT,CASSEGRTNEKLFF
.,TRBJ1-1,TRBV12-3/TRBV12-4,.,TGTGCCAGCAGTTTATCAGGGAACACTGAAGCTTTCTTT,CASSLSGNTEAFF
.,TRBJ1-1,TRBV19,TRBD1,TGTGCCAGTAGTATCAGACAGGGGGCCTTCATGAACACTGAAGCTTTCTTT,CASSIRQGAFMNTEAFF
.,TRBJ1-5,TRBV3-1/TRBV3-2,.,TGTGCCAGCAGCCAGGAGGGGGGACTTTCGTATCAGCCCCAGCATTTT,CASSQEGGLSYQPQHF
once,TRBJ2-7,TRBV14,.,TGTGCCAGCAGCCCGGCTAGCTACGAGCAGTACTTC,CASSPASYEQYF
.,TRBJ1-1,TRBV4-3,.,TGCGCCAGCAGCCAAGACGAGGTTCTTGACGTGGCTGAAGCTTTCTTT,CASSQDEVLDVAEAFF
.,TRBJ2-3,TRBV28,TRBD2,TGTGCCAGCAGTCTGGGACTAGCGGGGGGGAGCACAGATACGCAGTATTTT,CASSLGLAGGSTDTQYF
.,TRBJ1-2,TRBV5-6,TRBD1,TGTGCCAGCAGCCCTACAGGGGGCGCCTATGGCTACACCTTC,CASSPTGGAYGYTF
.,TRBJ1-5,TRBV28,.,TGTGCCAGCAGTGGCGGGGGGACACCTAATCAGCCCCAGCATTTT,CASSGGGTPNQPQHF
.,TRBJ2-5,TRBV7-3,.,TGTGCCAGCAGCTTATCGGCCAGTCAAGAGACCCAGTACTTC,CASSLSASQETQYF
.,TRBJ2-5,TRBV24-1,TRBD1,TGTGCCACCGGGGACAGACAAGAGACCCAGTACTTC,CATGDRQETQYF
.,TRBJ2-7,TRBV27,.,TGTGCCAGCAGTCTAGGACAGCGATACGAGCAGTACTTC,CASSLGQRYEQYF